The clone carrying this TCR beta chain showed up just once. The antigen is unknown. This sample was included in a study of cytomegalovirus exposure and HLA in healthy donors. Study results and limitations: Approximately 17,000 TCR beta sequences were associated with HLA alleles at 0.05 false discovery rate in a later analysis. TCR beta chain V- and J-gene trimming was linked, in a later analysis, to a missense variant in DCLRE1C.

CDR3 size: 11 residues. Germline V lookup: CDR1 SNHLY, CDR2 FYNNEI. With 6 bases removed from V and 7 bases from J, the gap between germline ends came to 9 bases. PCR used 60 Vbeta primers and 13 Jbeta primers. This table comes from immunoSEQ multiplex PCR, and its TCRdb copy is limited to in-frame clones, with some not included. The sample has tens of thousands of clones, approximately 82% seen once. This TCR was recovered from a man aged 50 or older in good health and CMV-seronegative. Sample: PBMCs. The chain combines TRBV2 with TRBJ1-2; D is undetermined. The DNA of the CDR3 is TGTGCCAGCAGCATCGGGTCTGGCTACACCTTC. Its protein is CASSIGSGYTF.